This T cell receptor beta chain is drawn from a study of technical replicates of blood from a few donors. Generated by immunoSEQ multiplex PCR, the TCRdb table keeps only in-frame clones and is missing some. This table has 80,000 or so clones, about 95% appearing once. The CDR3 totals 15 residues. The germline V gene has CDR1 LNHDA and CDR2 SQIVND (reference sequence). Trimming removed 5 bases from V and 5 bases from J; junction bases left unmatched: 8. This chain links TRBV19 with TRBJ2-2, with 7 bases identical to TRBD2. The TCR sequence derives from a human donor in good health. The sequenced sample was T cells isolated from PBMCs. CDR3 region: CASSFVRELTGELFF. The CDR3 nucleotides are TGTGCCAGTAGTTTTGTGCGGGAGCTGACCGGGGAGCTGTTTTTT.